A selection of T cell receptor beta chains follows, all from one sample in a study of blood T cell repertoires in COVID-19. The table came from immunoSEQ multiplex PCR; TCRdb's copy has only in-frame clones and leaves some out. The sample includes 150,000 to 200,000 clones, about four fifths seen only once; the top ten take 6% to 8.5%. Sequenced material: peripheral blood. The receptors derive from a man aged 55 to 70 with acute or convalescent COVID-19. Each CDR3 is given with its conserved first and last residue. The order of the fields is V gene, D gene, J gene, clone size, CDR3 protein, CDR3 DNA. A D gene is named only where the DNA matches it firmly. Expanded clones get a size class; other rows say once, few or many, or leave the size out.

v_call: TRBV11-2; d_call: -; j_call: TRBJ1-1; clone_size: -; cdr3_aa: CASSEQRGEAFF; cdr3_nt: TGTGCCAGCAGTGAGCAGCGTGGTGAAGCTTTCTTT
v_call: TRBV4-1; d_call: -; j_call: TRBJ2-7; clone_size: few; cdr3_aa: CASSLMGAGEPTMEQYF; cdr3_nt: TGCGCCAGCAGCCTCATGGGGGCCGGGGAGCCTACGATGGAGCAGTACTTC
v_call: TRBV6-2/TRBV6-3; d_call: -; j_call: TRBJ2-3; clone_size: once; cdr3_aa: CASSYGPWQYF; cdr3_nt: TGTGCCAGCAGTTACGGGCCCTGGCAGTATTTT
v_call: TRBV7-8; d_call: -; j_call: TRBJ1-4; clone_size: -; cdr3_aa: CASSLARYQSATNEKLFF; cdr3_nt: TGTGCCAGCAGCTTAGCGCGGTATCAGAGTGCAACTAATGAAAAACTGTTTTTT
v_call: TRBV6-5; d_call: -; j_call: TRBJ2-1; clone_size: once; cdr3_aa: CASRLAGRDYNEQFF; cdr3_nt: TGTGCCAGCAGATTGGCGGGGCGGGACTACAATGAGCAGTTCTTC
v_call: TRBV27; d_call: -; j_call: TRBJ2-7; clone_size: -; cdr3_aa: CASSPGVGVEQYF; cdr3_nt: TGTGCCAGCAGTCCGGGGGTGGGGGTCGAGCAGTACTTC
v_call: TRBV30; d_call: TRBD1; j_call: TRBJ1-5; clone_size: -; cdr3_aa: CAWNRQGASQPQHF; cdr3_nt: TGTGCCTGGAACAGACAGGGGGCGAGTCAGCCCCAGCATTTT
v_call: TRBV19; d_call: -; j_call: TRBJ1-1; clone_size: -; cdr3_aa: CASGNRDEFAEAFF; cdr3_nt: TGTGCCAGTGGAAACAGGGATGAATTCGCCGAAGCTTTCTTT
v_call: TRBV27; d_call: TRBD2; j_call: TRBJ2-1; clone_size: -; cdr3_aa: CASSPAGEGPNEQFF; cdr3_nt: TGTGCCAGCAGCCCAGCGGGGGAGGGGCCTAATGAGCAGTTCTTC
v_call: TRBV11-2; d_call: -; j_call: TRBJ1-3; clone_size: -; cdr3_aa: CASTPSSGNTIYF; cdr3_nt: TGTGCCAGCACGCCTAGCTCTGGAAACACCATATATTTT
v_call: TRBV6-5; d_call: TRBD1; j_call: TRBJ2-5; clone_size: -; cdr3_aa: CASSPTGGGETQYF; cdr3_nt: TGTGCCAGCAGTCCTACAGGGGGTGGCGAGACCCAGTACTTC
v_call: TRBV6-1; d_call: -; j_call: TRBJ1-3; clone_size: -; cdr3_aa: CASSERRDALGNTIYF; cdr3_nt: TGTGCCAGCAGTGAAAGGAGGGATGCATTAGGAAACACCATATATTTT
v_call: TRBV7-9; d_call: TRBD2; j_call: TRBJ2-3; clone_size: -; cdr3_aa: CASSFGTSDHDTQYF; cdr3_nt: TGTGCCAGCAGCTTCGGGACTAGCGATCACGATACGCAGTATTTT
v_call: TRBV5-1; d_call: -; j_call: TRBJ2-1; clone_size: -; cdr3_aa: CASSFGEFNEQFF; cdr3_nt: TGCGCCAGCAGCTTCGGAGAGTTCAATGAGCAGTTCTTC
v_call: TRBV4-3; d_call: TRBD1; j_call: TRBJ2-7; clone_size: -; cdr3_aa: CASSQELTGSSYEQYF; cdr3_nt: TGCGCCAGCAGCCAAGAATTGACAGGGAGCTCCTACGAGCAGTACTTC
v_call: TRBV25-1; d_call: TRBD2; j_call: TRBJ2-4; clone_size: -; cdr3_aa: CASRTSGSVSMWYF; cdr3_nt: TGTGCCAGCAGAACTAGCGGGAGTGTGTCGATGTGGTACTTC
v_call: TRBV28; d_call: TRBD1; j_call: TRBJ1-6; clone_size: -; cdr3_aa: CASSLNVRQGASPLHF; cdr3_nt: TGTGCCAGCAGTTTAAATGTCCGGCAGGGGGCTTCACCCCTCCACTTT
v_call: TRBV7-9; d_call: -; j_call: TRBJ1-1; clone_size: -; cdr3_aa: CASSAQGDTEAFF; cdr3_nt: TGTGCCAGCAGCGCACAGGGTGATACTGAAGCTTTCTTT
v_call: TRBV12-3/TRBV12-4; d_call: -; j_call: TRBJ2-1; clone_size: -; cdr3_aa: CASSLALEQFF; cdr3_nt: TGTGCCAGCAGTTTAGCACTCGAGCAGTTCTTC
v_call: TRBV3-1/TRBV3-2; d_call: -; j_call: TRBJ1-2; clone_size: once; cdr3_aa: CASSQDGGNYGYTF; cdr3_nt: TGTGCCAGCAGCCAAGATGGGGGGAACTATGGCTACACCTTC
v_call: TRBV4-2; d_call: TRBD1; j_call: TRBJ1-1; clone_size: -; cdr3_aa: CASSQEMDRVTEAFF; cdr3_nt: TGTGCCAGCAGCCAAGAAATGGACAGGGTCACTGAAGCTTTCTTT
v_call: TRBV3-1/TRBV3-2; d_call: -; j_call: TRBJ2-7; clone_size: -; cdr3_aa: CASSQGGVGEQYF; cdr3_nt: TGTGCCAGCAGCCAAGGGGGGGTAGGCGAGCAGTACTTC
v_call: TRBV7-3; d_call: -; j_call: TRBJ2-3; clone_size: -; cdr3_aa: CASSLGTTYTDTQYF; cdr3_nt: TGTGCCAGCAGCTTAGGTACTACCTACACAGATACGCAGTATTTT
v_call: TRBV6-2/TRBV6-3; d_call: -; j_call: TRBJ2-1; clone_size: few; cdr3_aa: CASSQVLRGWGEQFF; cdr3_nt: TGTGCCAGCAGTCAGGTACTGCGAGGGTGGGGTGAGCAGTTCTTC
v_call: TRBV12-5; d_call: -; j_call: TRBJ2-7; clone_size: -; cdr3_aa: CASGLVEAWVQWNYEQYF; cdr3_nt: TGTGCTAGTGGTTTGGTTGAGGCTTGGGTCCAATGGAACTACGAGCAGTACTTC
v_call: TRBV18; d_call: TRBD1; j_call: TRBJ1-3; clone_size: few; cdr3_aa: CASSPSIDRGSGNTIYF; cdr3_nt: TGTGCCAGCTCACCTTCTATAGACAGGGGCTCTGGAAACACCATATATTTT
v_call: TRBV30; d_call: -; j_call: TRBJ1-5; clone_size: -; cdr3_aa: CAWSFDTSQPQHF; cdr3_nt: TGTGCCTGGAGTTTCGACACCTCCCAGCCCCAGCATTTT
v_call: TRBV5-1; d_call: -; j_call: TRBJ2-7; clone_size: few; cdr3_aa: CASSTGLPSSYEQYF; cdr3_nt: TGCGCCAGCAGCACCGGACTACCGAGCTCCTACGAGCAGTACTTC
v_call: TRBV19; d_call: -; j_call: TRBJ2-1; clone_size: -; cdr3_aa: CASSRGVGREYEQFF; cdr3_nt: TGTGCCAGTAGTAGAGGAGTTGGCAGGGAATATGAGCAGTTCTTC
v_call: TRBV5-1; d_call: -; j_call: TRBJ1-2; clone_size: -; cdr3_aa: CASSLGSQGAGGYTF; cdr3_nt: TGCGCCAGCAGCTTGGGCTCTCAAGGGGCGGGGGGCTACACCTTC
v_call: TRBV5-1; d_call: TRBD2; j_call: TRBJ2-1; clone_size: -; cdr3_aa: CASSIQTSGSYNEQFF; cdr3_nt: TGCGCCAGCAGCATTCAGACTAGCGGCTCCTACAATGAGCAGTTCTTC
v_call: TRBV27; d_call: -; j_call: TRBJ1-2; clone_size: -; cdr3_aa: CASSLSPGVEYGYTF; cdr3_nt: TGTGCCAGCAGTTTATCACCCGGGGTTGAATATGGCTACACCTTC
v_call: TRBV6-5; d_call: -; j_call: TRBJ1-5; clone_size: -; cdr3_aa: CASSYSGGNQPQHF; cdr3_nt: TGTGCCAGCAGTTACTCAGGGGGTAATCAGCCCCAGCATTTT
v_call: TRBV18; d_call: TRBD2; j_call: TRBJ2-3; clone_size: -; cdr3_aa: CASSPLAGSTDTQYF; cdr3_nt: TGTGCCAGCTCACCCCTAGCGGGTAGCACAGATACGCAGTATTTT
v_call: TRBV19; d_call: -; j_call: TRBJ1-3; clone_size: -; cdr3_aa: CASSPIRARVSGNTIYF; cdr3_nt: TGTGCCAGTAGCCCGATCCGAGCCCGGGTCTCTGGAAACACCATATATTTT